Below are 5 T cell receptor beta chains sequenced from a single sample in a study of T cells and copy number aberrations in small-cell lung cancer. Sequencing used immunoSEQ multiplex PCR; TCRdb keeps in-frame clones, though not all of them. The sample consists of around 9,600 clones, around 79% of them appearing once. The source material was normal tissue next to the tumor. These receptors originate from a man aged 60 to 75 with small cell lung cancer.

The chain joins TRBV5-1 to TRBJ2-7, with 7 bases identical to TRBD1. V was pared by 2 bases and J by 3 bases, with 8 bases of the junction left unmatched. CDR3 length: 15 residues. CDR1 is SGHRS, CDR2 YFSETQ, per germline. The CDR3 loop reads CASSFTGTDLYEQYF. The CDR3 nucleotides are TGCGCCAGCAGCTTCACCGGGACAGACCTCTACGAGCAGTACTTC.

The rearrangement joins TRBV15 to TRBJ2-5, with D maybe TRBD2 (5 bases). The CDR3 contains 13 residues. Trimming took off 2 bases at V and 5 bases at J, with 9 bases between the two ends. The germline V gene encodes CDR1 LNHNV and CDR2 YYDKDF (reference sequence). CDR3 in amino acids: CATSRILGETQYF. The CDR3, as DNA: TGTGCCACCAGCAGAATACTAGGGGAGACCCAGTACTTC.

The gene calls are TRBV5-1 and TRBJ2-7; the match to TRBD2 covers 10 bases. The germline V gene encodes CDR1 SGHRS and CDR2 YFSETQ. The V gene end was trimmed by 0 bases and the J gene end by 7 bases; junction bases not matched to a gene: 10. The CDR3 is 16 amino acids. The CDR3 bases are TGCGCCAGCAGCTTGGACGAGGCTAGCGGGAGTAGGGAGCAGTACTTC. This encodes CASSLDEASGSREQYF.

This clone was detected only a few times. The CDR3 nucleotides are TGTGCCAGCAGTCCATCTACGGTCTCCGGAAACACCATATATTTT. Translating gives CASSPSTVSGNTIYF. The chain combines TRBV2 with TRBJ1-3; D is unclear. CDR1 and CDR2 from the germline V gene are SNHLY and FYNNEI. The CDR3 runs to 15 residues. V shed 5 bases and J shed 4 bases, with 15 bases lying between them.

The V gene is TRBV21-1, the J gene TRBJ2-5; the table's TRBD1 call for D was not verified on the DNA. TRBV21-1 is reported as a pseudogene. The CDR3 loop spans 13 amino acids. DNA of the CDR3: TGTGCCAGCAGCAAAGTTACACAAGAGACCCAGTACTTC. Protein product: CASSKVTQETQYF.